This passage covers 19 T cell receptor beta chains from one sample sequenced in a study of T cells in localized non-small cell lung cancer. Measured with immunoSEQ multiplex PCR; TCRdb has only the in-frame clones, and not every one. The top ten clones hold approximately 3.6% of a sample with about 40,000 clones, roughly 86% of them seen once. This sample comprised peripheral blood, obtained before any cancer treatment. Every receptor here comes from a man between 18 and 55 years old with stage I lung adenocarcinoma.

V gene TRBV6-1 combines with J gene TRBJ1-5; D gene ambiguous. Trimming stripped 3 bases from V and 1 base from J, with 4 bases between. Germline values: CDR1 MNHNS, CDR2 SASEGT. CDR3 length equals 13 residues. Here the CDR3 DNA reads TGTGCCAGCAGTGATTACAGCAATCAGCCCCAGCATTTT. Residues: CASSDYSNQPQHF.

This chain links TRBV28 with TRBJ1-1; no firm D call. The V end lost 4 bases, the J end lost 7 bases, and 10 bases lay between the germline ends. Germline CDR1 MDHEN, CDR2 SYDVKM. The CDR3 loop spans 12 amino acids. The CDR3 DNA sequence: TGTGCCAGCAGTTCGCAGGTATATGAAGCTTTCTTT. As protein: CASSSQVYEAFF.

The chain uses TRBV5-1 and TRBJ1-2; tentatively, D is TRBD1 (5 bases). The CDR3 consists of 15 residues. Germline loops: CDR1 SGHRS, CDR2 YFSETQ. V dropped 3 bases and J dropped 1 base, with 13 bases sitting between them. The CDR3 DNA reads as TGCGCCAGCAGCTCGTCGGACACTTATAACTATGGCTACACCTTC. This translates into CASSSSDTYNYGYTF.

The chain combines TRBV14 with TRBJ2-5; D remains unclear. The CDR3 has 15 residues. Germline V gives CDR1 SGHDN, CDR2 FVKESK. Trimming took off 0 bases at V and 5 bases at J, with 13 bases between the two ends. Here the CDR3 DNA reads TGTGCCAGCAGCCAAGAGGTCCGACCTCAGGAGACCCAGTACTTC. As protein: CASSQEVRPQETQYF.

This clone is a singleton in its sample. The V and J genes are TRBV7-2 and TRBJ2-3; unclear D gene. The CDR3 contains 15 residues. Germline CDR1 reads SGHTA; CDR2 reads FQGNSA. Trimming stripped 0 bases from V and 2 bases from J, with 9 bases between. The CDR3 region has the DNA TGTGCCAGCAGCTTAGCGCCTGGACCCACAGATACGCAGTATTTT. Translation: CASSLAPGPTDTQYF.

The chain combines TRBV25-1 with TRBJ1-1; 7 bases align to TRBD1. CDR1 is MGHDK, CDR2 SYGVNS, per germline. The CDR3 runs 14 residues. Trimming at V came to 5 bases and at J to 5 bases, leaving 8 bases not matched to a gene. The CDR3 sequence is CASSSQGRVTEAFF. The CDR3 DNA is TGTGCCAGCAGTTCACAGGGGCGAGTGACTGAAGCTTTCTTT.

V usage is TRBV9 and J usage is TRBJ1-5; no definite D call. Germline CDR1 reads SGDLS; CDR2 reads YYNGEE. The V end lost 3 bases, the J end lost 7 bases, and 11 bases lay between the germline ends. The CDR3 has 13 residues. The CDR3 sequence: CASSGPSGQPQHF. The CDR3 DNA is TGTGCCAGCAGCGGGCCCTCCGGACAGCCCCAGCATTTT.

The rearrangement joins TRBV7-9 to TRBJ1-3, with a possible D match to TRBD1 (5 bases). From germline, CDR1 is SEHNR and CDR2 FQNEAQ (reference sequence). This CDR3 is 14 amino acids long. Trimming took 2 bases from V and 4 from J, leaving 9 bases between them. CDR3 sequence (DNA): TGTGCCAGCAGCTTAATGGCAGGGGGAAACACCATATATTTT. Amino acid sequence: CASSLMAGGNTIYF.

This clone was recorded once. The chain is built from TRBV5-1 and TRBJ1-5; tentatively, D is TRBD1 (5 bases). V dropped 5 bases and J dropped 5 bases, with 14 bases sitting between them. The CDR3 totals 14 residues. CDR1 is SGHRS, CDR2 YFSETQ, per germline. The CDR3 loop reads CASSISGGDQPQHF. CDR3 in DNA: TGCGCCAGCAGTATTAGTGGGGGGGATCAGCCCCAGCATTTT.

On this clone: One end of the junction varies from germline; a read error may be responsible. The chain has TRBV2 and TRBJ2-1; 8 bases agree with TRBD2. The V gene's germline CDR1 is SNHLY and CDR2 FYNNEI. The CDR3 runs 15 residues. For the CDR3, the DNA is TGTGCCAGCAGTCAAGCGGGGGCGCGTGGGAATGAGCAGTTCTTC. Protein sequence: CASSQAGARGNEQFF.

The chain combines TRBV21-1 with TRBJ2-3. TRBV21-1 is reported as a pseudogene. This CDR3 has 14 amino acids. CDR3 DNA: TGTGCCAGCAGCAAAAGATTAAGGGATGATACGCAGTATTTT. Translated, it gives CASSKRLRDDTQYF.

The rearrangement joins TRBV5-6 to TRBJ2-6; no clear D. Germline CDR1 and CDR2: SGHDT and YYEEEE. The ends were cut back, 2 bases at V and 1 base at J, with 4 bases in the middle. The CDR3 is made up of 14 amino acids. CDR3: CASSFRSGANVLTF. CDR3 DNA: TGTGCCAGCAGCTTCCGTTCTGGGGCCAACGTCCTGACTTTC.

In this sample, this clone turned up a few times. The chain has TRBV30 and TRBJ1-5; D gene unclear. Per germline, CDR1 GTSNPN and CDR2 SVGIG (reference sequence). The CDR3 runs 13 residues. Trimming left V 1 base short and J 7 bases short, with 11 bases between. The CDR3 DNA is TGTGCCTGGAGTGAGAATCCGGGGCAGCCCCAGCATTTT. Its protein product is CAWSENPGQPQHF.

The CDR3 region is CASAGRTHSNQPQHF. As DNA, the CDR3 is TGTGCCAGCGCGGGAAGGACTCATAGCAATCAGCCCCAGCATTTT. V and J are TRBV6-5 and TRBJ1-5; D uncertain. Trimming shortened V by 8 bases and J by 0 bases, and 14 bases separated the two germline ends. The germline V gene encodes CDR1 MNHEY and CDR2 SVGAGI. The CDR3 extends over 15 amino acids.

Comment on this clone: Other DNA sequences in this specimen translate into the identical CDR3. The CDR3 region has the DNA TGTGCCAGTAGTATAGATCTCCAGACTAACTATGGCTACACCTTC. Its translation is CASSIDLQTNYGYTF. V usage is TRBV19 and J usage is TRBJ1-2; D unresolved. CDR1 and CDR2 (germline): LNHDA, SQIVND (reference sequence). The CDR3 covers 15 residues. V lost 0 bases to trimming and J lost 0 bases, with 8 bases between them.

This clone was seen once. The chain is built from TRBV7-2 and TRBJ2-3, with D possibly being TRBD2 (5 bases). CDR3 length equals 16 residues. Trimming left V 2 bases short and J 1 base short, with 13 bases between. Germline CDR1 reads SGHTA; CDR2 reads FQGNSA. The CDR3 is CASSLWAVGGTDTQYF. The CDR3 nucleotides read TGTGCCAGCAGCTTATGGGCGGTCGGGGGCACAGATACGCAGTATTTT.

The chain has TRBV7-7 and TRBJ2-3, with a tentative D call TRBD1 (5 bases). Per the germline V gene, CDR1 is SSHAT and CDR2 is FNYEAQ (reference sequence). The V end was cut by 1 base, the J end by 6 bases, with 8 bases between. This CDR3 is 13 amino acids long. The CDR3 protein is CASSLGRADTQYF. Written as DNA, the CDR3 is TGTGCCAGCAGCTTAGGCAGGGCCGATACGCAGTATTTT.

This chain uses TRBV7-2 with TRBJ2-1, with a possible D match to TRBD2 (7 bases). With 9 bases removed from V and 2 bases from J, the gap between germline ends came to 17 bases. The germline V gene encodes CDR1 SGHTA and CDR2 FQGNSA. The CDR3 has 15 amino acids. The CDR3 DNA reads as TGTGCCAGTCACGCCGCGGGGGCACCCTACAATGAGCAGTTCTTC. Residues: CASHAAGAPYNEQFF.

V and J are TRBV7-2 and TRBJ1-6; 9 bases agree with TRBD1. The CDR3 consists of 15 residues. Per germline, CDR1 SGHTA and CDR2 FQGNSA. V shed 2 bases and J 8 bases; nucleotides not matched to a gene: 4. CDR3 sequence (DNA): TGTGCCAGCAGCTTAACAGGGGGCGCCGATTCACCCCTCCACTTT. It encodes CASSLTGGADSPLHF. The complete variable domain, with remaining parts taken from reference TRBV7-2 and TRBJ1-6, reads GAGVSQSPSNKVTEKGKDVELRCDPISGHTALYWYRQSLGQGLEFLIYFQGNSAPDKSGLPSDRFSAERTGGSVSTLTIQRTQQEDSAVYLCASSLTGGADSPLHFGNGTRLTVT.